There are a few counts of the clone carrying this T cell receptor (beta chain). No antigen is known for it. This record belongs to a study of human T cells and chemical hapten exposure. Study outcomes and limitations: With regard to DPC sensitization, TCRs above 1 in 1000 frequency did not change.

V was trimmed by 6 bases and J by 1 base, leaving 9 bases between them. Germline V gene data show CDR1 as PRHDT and CDR2 as FYEKMQ (reference sequence). The length of the CDR3 is 13 residues. The library attached unique molecular identifiers to individual cDNA molecules. TCRdb called the RACE reads again in MiXCR, with one record for every CDR3 protein. Of more than 75,000 distinct CDR3 sequences listed, about 9% are singletons. Time point specified: healthy volunteer bleed at 6 weeks. Unfractionated whole blood yielded the extracted total RNA. Sequencing input: whole blood. The TCR was taken from a male donor in good health. Some clones in this sample may be carry-over from other donors' samples. V is TRBV13 and J is TRBJ2-5; D not resolved. This CDR3 reads CASRNGPQETQYF. The CDR3 nucleotides are TGTGCCAGCAGGAATGGGCCCCAAGAGACCCAGTACTTC.